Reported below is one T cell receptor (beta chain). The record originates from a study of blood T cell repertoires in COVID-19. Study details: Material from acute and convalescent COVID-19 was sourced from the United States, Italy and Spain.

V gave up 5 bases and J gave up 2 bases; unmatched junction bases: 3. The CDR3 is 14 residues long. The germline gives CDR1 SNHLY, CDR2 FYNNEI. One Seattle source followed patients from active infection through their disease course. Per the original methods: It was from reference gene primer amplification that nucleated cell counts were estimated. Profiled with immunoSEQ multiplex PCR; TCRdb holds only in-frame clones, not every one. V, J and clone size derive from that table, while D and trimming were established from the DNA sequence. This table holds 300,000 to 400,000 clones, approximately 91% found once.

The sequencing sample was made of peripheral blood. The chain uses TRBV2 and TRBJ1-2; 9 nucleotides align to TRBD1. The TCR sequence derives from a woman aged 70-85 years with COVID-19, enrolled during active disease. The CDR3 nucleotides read TGTGCCAGCAGTTCGGGGACAGGGAACTATGGCTACACCTTC. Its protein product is CASSSGTGNYGYTF.